The text below deals with one T cell receptor (beta chain). As yet, its antigen is unknown. The data were taken from a study of PD-1 blockade in classical Hodgkin lymphoma. The assay was immunoSEQ multiplex PCR, and TCRdb's table has in-frame clones only and misses some. The table lists about 110,000 clones, 80% to 90% of them singletons, with 20% in the top ten. The germline V gene has CDR1 SGHNT and CDR2 YYREEE (reference sequence). V was clipped by 1 base and J by 3 bases, with 8 bases between them. The CDR3 consists of 13 residues. Study-level findings and limits: Sources of repertoire differences remain undefined, possibly disease activity or prior therapy. TCR diversity rose significantly by C4D1 in CD4+ but not CD8+ cells.

Patients all relapsed after autologous stem cell transplantation, and there was variation in brentuximab vedotin exposure. The study recorded best responses of complete response, partial response or progressive disease. This sequence was found in a human donor with classical Hodgkin lymphoma. V gene TRBV5-4 combines with J gene TRBJ2-7; D uncertain. Sequencing was performed on peripheral blood mononuclear cells (PBMCs), taken before the second cycle of nivolumab. In DNA form, the CDR3 reads TGTGCCAGCAGCTTGTTCTCCAGCTACGAGCAGTACTTC. It codes for CASSLFSSYEQYF.